This entry lists 12 T cell receptor beta chains sequenced from one sample in a study of shared clonotypes between healthy human individuals. Profiled with immunoSEQ multiplex PCR; TCRdb holds only in-frame clones, not every one. The data contain 650,000 to 750,000 clones, roughly 78% of them singletons. The sequencing input was memory CD4+ T cells sorted from blood. Subset defined: CD45RA-negative fraction. Source of these receptors: a woman aged 25 to 45 in good health.

The rearrangement uses TRBV4-1 and TRBJ1-4, with D possibly being TRBD1 (5 bases). Trimming removed 1 base from V and 4 bases from J, with 10 bases in between. The length of the CDR3 is 15 residues. Germline V gene data show CDR1 as MGHRA and CDR2 as YSYEKL. The CDR3 DNA follows: TGCGCCAGCAGCCAAGTCGAGGGGATTAATGAAAAACTGTTTTTT. Its translation: CASSQVEGINEKLFF.

The chain combines TRBV7-9 with TRBJ1-5; 8 positions agree with TRBD1. CDR1 and CDR2 (germline): SEHNR, FQNEAQ (reference sequence). The CDR3 covers 11 residues. The CDR3, as DNA: TGTGCGACAGGGGACGATCAGCCCCAGCATTTT. Its translation is CATGDDQPQHF.

The rearrangement links TRBV5-8 to TRBJ2-1; D uncertain. CDR1 is SGHTS, CDR2 YDEGEE, per germline. The CDR3 covers 11 residues. The ends were cut back, 0 bases at V and 9 bases at J, with 4 bases in the middle. Written as DNA, the CDR3 is TGTGCCAGCAGCTTGGTCCGTGAGCAGTTCTTC. Translation gives CASSLVREQFF.

To note about this clone: The sample carries other DNA sequences with the same CDR3. This sequence joins TRBV28 and TRBJ1-2, with D perhaps matching TRBD1 (5 bases). V lost 4 bases and J lost 5, with 23 bases in between. The CDR3 sequence is 17 residues long. Germline assignment: CDR1 MDHEN and CDR2 SYDVKM. In nucleotides, the CDR3 is TGTGCCAGCAGTTCCCGGGACGCGGGGCGAATCTCGTATGGCTACACCTTC. This translates into CASSSRDAGRISYGYTF.

The genes are TRBV28 and TRBJ2-7; TRBD1 might be the D (6 bases). From germline, CDR1 is MDHEN and CDR2 SYDVKM. This CDR3 is 14 amino acids long. Trimming left V 1 base short and J 0 bases short, with 7 bases between. This CDR3 is CASSLSGASYEQYF. The CDR3 nucleotides are TGTGCCAGCAGTTTATCAGGGGCCTCCTACGAGCAGTACTTC.

This clone was detected once. The CDR3 coding sequence is TGTGCCAGCAGTGCCCGGGGAGAGCAGTACTTC. This sequence encodes CASSARGEQYF. The J gene is TRBJ2-7, the V gene TRBV6-5, with a weak D call TRBD2 (5 bases). The CDR3 totals 11 residues. Germline V gene data show CDR1 as MNHEY and CDR2 as SVGAGI. V was pared by 5 bases and J by 7 bases, with 9 bases between.

The chain couples TRBV7-2 to TRBJ2-3; no firm D call. CDR3 length equals 15 residues. The ends were cut back, 2 bases at V and 4 bases at J, with 13 bases in the middle. Germline V gives CDR1 SGHTA, CDR2 FQGNSA. The CDR3 DNA follows: TGTGCCAGCAGCTTAACCCCCGGAGTGGCAGATACGCAGTATTTT. It encodes CASSLTPGVADTQYF.

This chain's CDR3 is CASSPLPNTEAFF. The CDR3 bases are TGTGCCAGCTCACCCCTACCTAACACTGAAGCTTTCTTT. The rearrangement links TRBV18 to TRBJ1-1, with D hard to call. Germline V gene lookup returns CDR1 KGHSH and CDR2 LQKENI. This CDR3 has 13 amino acids. Trimming left V 3 bases short and J 2 bases short, with 7 bases between. The full variable domain, completed using reference TRBV18 and TRBJ1-1, is NAGVMQNPRHLVRRRGQEARLRCSPMKGHSHVYWYRQLPEEGLKFMVYLQKENIIDESGMPKERFSAEFPKEGPSILRIQQVVRGDSAAYFCASSPLPNTEAFFGQGTRLTVV.

The V call is TRBV6-5, the J call TRBJ2-1; 9 positions match TRBD2. V lost 0 bases to trimming and J lost 15 bases; unmatched junction nucleotides: 3. This CDR3 has 12 residues. Germline loops: CDR1 MNHEY, CDR2 SVGAGI. This CDR3 reads CASSYSGGRGFF. In DNA, the CDR3 is TGTGCCAGCAGTTACTCAGGCGGGAGGGGGTTCTTC.

This rearrangement joins TRBV7-6 to TRBJ2-5; perhaps D is TRBD1 or TRBD2 (5 bases each). The end of the DNA aligns better with TRBJ2-7, so the J call may be wrong. CDR1 and CDR2 (germline): SGHVS, FNYEAQ. The CDR3 runs to 15 residues. CDR3 sequence reads: CASSLTAEKAYEQYF. CDR3 DNA sequence: TGTGCCAGCAGCCTGACAGCGGAGAAGGCCTACGAGCAGTACTTC.

This clone appeared a few times. J is TRBJ2-1 and V is TRBV5-1; the match to TRBD1 covers 7 bases. Germline loops: CDR1 SGHRS, CDR2 YFSETQ. The trim removed 5 bases at V and 0 bases at J, leaving 5 bases unmatched. This CDR3 contains 15 residues. As DNA, the CDR3 is TGCGCCAGCAGTCTGACAGGGAGCTCCTACAATGAGCAGTTCTTC. Translated, it gives CASSLTGSSYNEQFF.

The chain joins TRBV6-4 to TRBJ1-1; 10 positions agree with TRBD1. Germline V gene data show CDR1 as MRHNA and CDR2 as SNTAGT. The CDR3 runs to 15 residues. V shed 6 bases and J 5 bases; nucleotides not matched to a gene: 9. The CDR3 loop is CASSDTGQGLTEAFF. CDR3 in DNA: TGTGCCAGCAGCGACACGGGACAGGGGTTGACTGAAGCTTTCTTT.